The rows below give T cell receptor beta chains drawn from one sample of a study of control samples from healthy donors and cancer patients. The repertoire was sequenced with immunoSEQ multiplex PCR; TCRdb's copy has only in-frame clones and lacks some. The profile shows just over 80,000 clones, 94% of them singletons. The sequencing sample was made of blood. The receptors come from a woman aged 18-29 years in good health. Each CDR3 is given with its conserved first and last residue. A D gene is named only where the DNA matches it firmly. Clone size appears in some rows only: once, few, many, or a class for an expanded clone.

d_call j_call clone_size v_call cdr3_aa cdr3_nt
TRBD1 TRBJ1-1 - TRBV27 CASSGTARGPFF TGTGCCAGCAGTGGGACAGCGCGGGGTCCTTTCTTT
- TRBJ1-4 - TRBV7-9 CASSLAGLQAANEKLFF TGTGCCAGCAGCTTAGCGGGTCTCCAGGCGGCTAATGAAAAACTGTTTTTT
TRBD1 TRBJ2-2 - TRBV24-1 CATSARKGARVANTGELFF TGTGCCACCAGTGCAAGAAAGGGGGCTCGTGTAGCGAACACCGGGGAGCTGTTTTTT
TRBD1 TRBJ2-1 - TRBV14 CASSQGTGLGHNEQFF TGTGCCAGCAGCCAAGGGACAGGGTTGGGGCACAATGAGCAGTTCTTC
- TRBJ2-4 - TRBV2 CASSEGVGIQYF TGTGCCAGCAGTGAGGGGGTAGGCATTCAGTACTTC
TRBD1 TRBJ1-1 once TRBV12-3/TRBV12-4 CASRGQGGTEAFF TGTGCCAGCAGAGGACAGGGGGGGACTGAAGCTTTCTTT
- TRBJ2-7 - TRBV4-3 CASSQVRDYEQYF TGCGCCAGCAGCCAAGTTCGGGACTACGAGCAGTACTTC
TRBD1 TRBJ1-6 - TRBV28 CASSSPTGGNSPLHF TGTGCCAGCAGTTCACCGACAGGGGGGAATTCACCCCTCCACTTT
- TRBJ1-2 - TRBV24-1 CATSDSGTYGYTF TGTGCCACCAGTGATTCCGGAACCTATGGCTACACCTTC
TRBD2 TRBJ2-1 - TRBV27 CASRPSGSENEQFF TGTGCCAGCAGACCTAGCGGGAGTGAGAATGAGCAGTTCTTC
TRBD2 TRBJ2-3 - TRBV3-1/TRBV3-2 CASSQGMGLAGGHSTDTQYF TGTGCCAGCAGCCAAGGTATGGGACTAGCGGGAGGACATAGCACAGATACGCAGTATTTT
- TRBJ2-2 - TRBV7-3 CASSLQKNTGELFF TGTGCCAGCAGCTTGCAGAAGAACACCGGGGAGCTGTTTTTT
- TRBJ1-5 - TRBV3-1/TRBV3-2 CASSHSGSNQPQHF TGTGCCAGCAGCCATTCAGGGAGCAATCAGCCCCAGCATTTT
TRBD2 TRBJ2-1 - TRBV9 CASSVGVAGAPGDEQFF TGTGCCAGCAGCGTAGGAGTAGCGGGGGCGCCGGGGGATGAGCAGTTCTTC
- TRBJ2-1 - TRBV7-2 CASSLAKVVGHEQFF TGTGCCAGCAGCTTAGCGAAGGTGGTGGGACATGAGCAGTTCTTC
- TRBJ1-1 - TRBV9 CASSVRPNTEAFF TGTGCCAGCAGCGTTCGGCCGAACACTGAAGCTTTCTTT
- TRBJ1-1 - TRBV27 CATGPAVAEAFF TGTGCCACCGGTCCGGCTGTTGCTGAAGCTTTCTTT
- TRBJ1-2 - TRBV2 CASSGSRVNGYTF TGTGCCAGCAGTGGAAGTAGAGTGAATGGCTACACCTTC
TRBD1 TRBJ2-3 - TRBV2 CASSSGTGANTDTQYF TGTGCCAGCAGCTCCGGGACAGGAGCAAACACAGATACGCAGTATTTT
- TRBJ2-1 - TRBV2 CASRPRSYNEQFF TGTGCCAGCCGCCCCCGGAGCTACAATGAGCAGTTCTTC
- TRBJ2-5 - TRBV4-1 CASSVNGYQETQYF TGCGCCAGCAGCGTTAATGGGTACCAAGAGACCCAGTACTTC
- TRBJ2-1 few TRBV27 CASSPARTTYNEQFF TGTGCCAGCAGTCCCGCTCGTACGACCTACAATGAGCAGTTCTTC
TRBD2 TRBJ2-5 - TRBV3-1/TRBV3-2 CASSQGLAGVETQYF TGTGCCAGCAGCCAGGGACTAGCGGGGGTAGAGACCCAGTACTTC
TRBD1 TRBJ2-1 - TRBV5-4 CASFQGATPSYNEQFF TGTGCCAGCTTCCAGGGGGCCACGCCCTCCTACAATGAGCAGTTCTTC
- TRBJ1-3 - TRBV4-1 CASSQEFTRGRNTIYF TGCGCCAGCAGCCAAGAGTTTACCCGGGGCAGAAACACCATATATTTT
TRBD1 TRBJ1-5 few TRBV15 CATRQTGGPNVSNQPQHF TGTGCCACTCGACAGACAGGGGGTCCCAACGTTAGCAATCAGCCCCAGCATTTT
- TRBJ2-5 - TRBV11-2 CASSLQGWGLLATQETQYF TGTGCCAGCAGCTTGCAAGGGTGGGGCTTATTGGCCACCCAAGAGACCCAGTACTTC
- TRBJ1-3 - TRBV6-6 CASNPGGTGNTIYF TGTGCCAGCAACCCCGGAGGCACTGGAAACACCATATATTTT
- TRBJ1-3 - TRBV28 CASSWAGNTIYF TGTGCCAGCAGTTGGGCCGGAAACACCATATATTTT
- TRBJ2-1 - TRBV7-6 CASSLVGESSYNEQFF TGTGCCAGCAGCTTAGTCGGGGAAAGCTCCTACAATGAGCAGTTCTTC
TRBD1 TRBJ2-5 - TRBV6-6 CASSPLYGAGGQETQYF TGTGCCAGCAGTCCTCTTTATGGTGCAGGGGGTCAAGAGACCCAGTACTTC
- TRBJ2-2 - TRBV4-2 CASSLSTNVLDLFF TGTGCCAGCAGCCTTAGCACCAATGTCCTTGATCTGTTTTTT
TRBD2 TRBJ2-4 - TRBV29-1 CSVRGGRAKNIQYF TGCAGCGTGAGGGGCGGGAGGGCCAAAAACATTCAGTACTTC
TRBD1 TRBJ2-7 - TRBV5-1 CASSWPQGRNYEQYF TGCGCCAGCAGCTGGCCACAGGGGCGAAACTACGAGCAGTACTTC
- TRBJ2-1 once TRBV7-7 CASSLQAGIEQFF TGTGCTAGCAGCTTACAGGCCGGGATTGAGCAGTTCTTC